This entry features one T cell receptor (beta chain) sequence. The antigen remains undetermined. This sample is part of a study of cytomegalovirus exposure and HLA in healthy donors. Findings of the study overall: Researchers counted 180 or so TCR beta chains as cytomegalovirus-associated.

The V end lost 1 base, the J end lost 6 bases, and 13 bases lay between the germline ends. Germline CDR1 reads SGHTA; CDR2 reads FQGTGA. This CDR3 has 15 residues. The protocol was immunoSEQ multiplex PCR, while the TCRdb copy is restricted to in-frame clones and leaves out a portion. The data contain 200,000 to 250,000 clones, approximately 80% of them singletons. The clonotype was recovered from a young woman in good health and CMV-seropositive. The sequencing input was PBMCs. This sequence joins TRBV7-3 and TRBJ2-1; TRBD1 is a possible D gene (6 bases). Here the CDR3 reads CASSLSPGVGNEQFF. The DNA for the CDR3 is TGTGCCAGCAGCTTAAGCCCAGGGGTGGGCAATGAGCAGTTCTTC.